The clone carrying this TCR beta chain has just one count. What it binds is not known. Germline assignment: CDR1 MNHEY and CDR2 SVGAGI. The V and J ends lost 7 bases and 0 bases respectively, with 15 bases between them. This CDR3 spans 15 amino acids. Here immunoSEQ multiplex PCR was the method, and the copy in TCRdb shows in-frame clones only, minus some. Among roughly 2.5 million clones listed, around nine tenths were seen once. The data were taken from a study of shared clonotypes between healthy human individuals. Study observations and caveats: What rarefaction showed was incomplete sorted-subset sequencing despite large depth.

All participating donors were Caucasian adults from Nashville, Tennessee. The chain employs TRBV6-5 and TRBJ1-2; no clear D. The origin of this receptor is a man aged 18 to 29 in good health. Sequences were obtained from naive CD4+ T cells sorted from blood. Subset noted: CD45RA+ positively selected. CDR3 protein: CASIRLGRSNYGYTF. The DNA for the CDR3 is TGTGCCAGCATTCGACTCGGACGTTCTAACTATGGCTACACCTTC.